A selection of T cell receptor beta chains follows, all from one sample in a study of early T cells in non-severe SARS-CoV-2 infection. TCRdb called the 5' RACE reads again in MiXCR, with one record for every CDR3 protein. The sample gives some 30,000 distinct CDR3 sequences, 4% to 5% of which show up once; just under 8% is in the top ten. Source material: whole blood. The receptor source for this set is an adult who was a healthcare worker with PCR-confirmed SARS-CoV-2 infection or an uninfected control (not recorded which). The CDR3 runs from the conserved cysteine through the conserved F or W. A D gene is named only where the DNA matches it firmly. The size entry is marked missing in some rows and otherwise reads once, few, many or a size class.

J,size,V,D,CDR3,DNA
TRBJ1-1,NA,TRBV30,NA,CAWSGQLNTEAFF,TGTGCCTGGAGTGGACAGCTAAACACTGAAGCTTTCTTT
TRBJ2-7,NA,TRBV20-1,TRBD1,CSARFRDRTYEQYF,TGCAGTGCTCGGTTCAGGGACAGAACCTACGAGCAGTACTTC
TRBJ1-6,few,TRBV18,NA,CASSPPESSYNSPLHF,TGTGCCAGCTCACCACCGGAGAGCTCCTATAATTCACCCCTCCACTTT
TRBJ2-5,few,TRBV7-2,TRBD2,CASSPVGLGGQETQYF,TGTGCCAGCAGCCCAGTCGGGCTGGGGGGGCAAGAGACCCAGTACTTC
TRBJ2-5,NA,TRBV10-3,TRBD2,CAISLGSGGPQETQYF,TGTGCCATCAGTCTTGGTAGCGGGGGACCCCAAGAGACCCAGTACTTC
TRBJ1-1,many,TRBV6-5,TRBD1,CASSTGAKNTEAFF,TGTGCCAGCAGTACAGGGGCTAAGAACACTGAAGCTTTCTTT
TRBJ2-7,many,TRBV18,TRBD2,CASSPSGGAYEQYF,TGTGCCAGCTCACCGAGCGGGGGGGCCTACGAGCAGTACTTC
TRBJ1-2,many,TRBV12-3/TRBV12-4,TRBD1,CASSPGTGGGFNYGYTF,TGTGCCAGCAGTCCTGGGACAGGGGGGGGTTTTAACTATGGCTACACCTTC
TRBJ2-3,many,TRBV12-3/TRBV12-4,NA,CASNYGMNTDTQYF,TGTGCCAGCAACTACGGGATGAACACAGATACGCAGTATTTT
TRBJ2-6,many,TRBV7-3,NA,CASSSRDAGANVLTF,TGTGCCAGCAGCTCCAGGGACGCTGGGGCCAACGTCCTGACTTTC
TRBJ1-6,few,TRBV6-5,NA,CASSYNNSPLHF,TGTGCCAGCAGTTACAACAATTCACCCCTCCACTTT
TRBJ1-1,many,TRBV5-8,NA,CASSLPMNTEAFF,TGTGCCAGCAGCTTGCCCATGAACACTGAAGCTTTCTTT
TRBJ1-5,many,TRBV20-1,NA,CSAPPGEAAQPQHF,TGCAGTGCCCCACCCGGGGAGGCCGCTCAGCCCCAGCATTTT
TRBJ2-7,many,TRBV12-3/TRBV12-4,TRBD1,CASSYLTGKTYEQYF,TGTGCCAGCAGTTACCTGACAGGGAAAACCTACGAGCAGTACTTC
TRBJ2-7,many,TRBV6-2/TRBV6-3,NA,CASSYRYNQYF,TGTGCCAGCAGTTACCGATACAATCAGTACTTC
TRBJ1-6,many,TRBV27,NA,CASSSGTQGLTPLHF,TGTGCCAGCAGTTCTGGGACACAGGGATTGACACCCCTCCACTTT
TRBJ1-5,many,TRBV20-1,NA,CSAGGVKDQPQHF,TGCAGTGCGGGTGGGGTAAAGGATCAGCCCCAGCATTTT
TRBJ2-1,many,TRBV5-1,TRBD2,CASSLLAGSRYNEQFF,TGCGCCAGCAGCTTACTAGCGGGGTCTCGCTACAATGAGCAGTTCTTC
TRBJ2-3,many,TRBV27,NA,CASSHGADTQYF,TGTGCCAGCAGTCATGGAGCAGATACGCAGTATTTT
TRBJ1-3,many,TRBV3-1,TRBD1,CASSQKVDRGGSGNTIYF,TGTGCCAGCAGCCAAAAGGTCGACAGGGGAGGCTCTGGAAACACCATATATTTT
TRBJ1-5,many,TRBV18,NA,CASSPDRIQHF,TGTGCCAGCTCACCTGACAGGATCCAGCATTTT
TRBJ2-1,NA,TRBV20-1,NA,CSAWGFPFYNEQFF,TGCAGTGCCTGGGGCTTTCCCTTCTACAATGAGCAGTTCTTC
TRBJ2-3,few,TRBV4-3,NA,CASSPDGSSTDTQYF,TGCGCCAGCAGCCCGGACGGATCTAGCACAGATACGCAGTATTTT
TRBJ2-5,NA,TRBV30,NA,CAWSSGILGTETQYF,TGTGCCTGGAGTTCCGGGATTCTCGGGACAGAGACCCAGTACTTC
TRBJ2-5,many,TRBV5-1,TRBD1,CASSPGQGKETQYF,TGCGCCAGCAGCCCCGGACAGGGGAAAGAGACCCAGTACTTC
TRBJ2-1,many,TRBV7-9,NA,CASSRDEGRWDEQFF,TGTGCCAGCAGCCGGGATGAGGGCAGGTGGGATGAGCAGTTCTTC
TRBJ2-7,many,TRBV6-1,NA,CASSDQIPNEQYF,TGTGCCAGCAGTGACCAGATTCCTAACGAGCAGTACTTC
TRBJ1-6,medium-sized,TRBV20-1,NA,CSARDLWSESSYNSPLHF,TGCAGTGCTAGAGATCTTTGGTCGGAGAGCTCCTATAATTCACCCCTCCACTTT
TRBJ2-3,many,TRBV7-9,NA,CASSLDPADTQYF,TGTGCCAGCAGCTTAGATCCAGCAGATACGCAGTATTTT
TRBJ2-3,NA,TRBV4-2,NA,CASSQDGRGVYTDTQYF,TGTGCCAGCAGCCAAGATGGAAGAGGGGTCTACACAGATACGCAGTATTTT
TRBJ2-5,few,TRBV20-1,NA,CSASRGNQETQYF,TGCAGTGCTAGCCGGGGGAACCAAGAGACCCAGTACTTC
TRBJ1-2,few,TRBV20-1,NA,CSARDSSIHNYGYTF,TGCAGTGCTAGAGATTCCTCGATCCATAACTATGGCTACACCTTC